A single sample is the source of the 14 T cell receptor beta chains below, sequenced in a study of OX40 agonist ivuxolimab in advanced cancers. The repertoire was sequenced with immunoSEQ multiplex PCR; TCRdb's copy has only in-frame clones and lacks some. The repertoire holds roughly 73,000 clones, with 70% to 90% as singletons. The specimen comprised CD4+ or CD8+ T cells sorted from blood, sampled in a trial of the OX40 agonist ivuxolimab. These receptor sequences come from an adult with an advanced solid tumor such as melanoma, head and neck, liver or kidney cancer.

The rearrangement uses TRBV28 and TRBJ1-2; D unresolved. The CDR3 has 13 amino acids. V lost 4 bases and J 1 base, leaving 7 bases between the germline ends. Per the germline V gene, CDR1 is MDHEN and CDR2 is SYDVKM. Here the CDR3 reads CASSSGLNYGYTF. The CDR3, as DNA: TGTGCCAGCAGTTCAGGTCTTAACTATGGCTACACCTTC.

The rearrangement links TRBV6-6 to TRBJ1-3, with D possibly matching TRBD1 (6 bases). With 4 bases removed from V and 4 bases from J, the gap between germline ends came to 14 bases. Per the germline V gene, CDR1 is MNHNY and CDR2 is SVGAGI (reference sequence). The CDR3 consists of 15 residues. CDR3 bases: TGTGCCAGCAGTTCCCCCCCCGGGACAGGAAACACCATATATTTT. It translates to CASSSPPGTGNTIYF.

The rearrangement links TRBV7-2 to TRBJ2-5; 7 bases map to TRBD1. The germline V gene encodes CDR1 SGHTA and CDR2 FQGNSA. V trimming: 6 bases; J trimming: 1 base; junction bases outside the gene matches: 14. The CDR3 runs 17 residues. CDR3 in amino acids: CASSSIAWTGLQETQYF. For the CDR3, the DNA is TGTGCCAGCAGTTCGATCGCTTGGACAGGTCTCCAAGAGACCCAGTACTTC.

The chain couples TRBV6-6 to TRBJ1-4; D may be TRBD1 (6 bases). The CDR3 runs to 13 residues. Germline V gene data show CDR1 as MNHNY and CDR2 as SVGAGI (reference sequence). V shed 5 bases and J shed 10 bases, with 14 bases lying between them. The CDR3 DNA is TGTGCCAGCAGTCCGGGGACAACCGGAAAACTGTTTTTT. The encoded protein is CASSPGTTGKLFF.

This clone occurred many times. This chain links TRBV6-5 with TRBJ2-7; 7 bases align to TRBD1. CDR3 length equals 14 residues. Per the germline V gene, CDR1 is MNHEY and CDR2 is SVGAGI. J lost 2 bases, V lost 5 bases, and 6 bases had no gene match. The CDR3 coding sequence is TGTGCCAGCAGTCGGGCCGGGACAGCCTACGAGCAGTACTTC. Translating gives CASSRAGTAYEQYF.

There are a few counts of this clone. This chain links TRBV7-2 with TRBJ2-3; TRBD2 matches 7 bases. The ends lost 1 base at V and 5 bases at J; junction bases unmatched: 6. Germline V gene data show CDR1 as SGHTA and CDR2 as FQGNSA. This CDR3 has 15 amino acids. CDR3 residues: CASSLVSAGEDTQYF. As DNA, the CDR3 is TGTGCCAGCAGCTTAGTGTCCGCGGGGGAAGATACGCAGTATTTT.

The chain combines TRBV5-8 with TRBJ1-2; 7 bases agree with TRBD1. The CDR3 consists of 13 residues. The V segment lost 4 bases and the J segment 2 bases; nucleotides outside the gene matches: 2. Germline V CDR1 and CDR2: SGHTS, YDEGEE. DNA of the CDR3: TGTGCCAGCAGCCGGGACAGCAACTATGGCTACACCTTC. As protein: CASSRDSNYGYTF.

V gene TRBV28 combines with J gene TRBJ1-1; D possibly corresponds to TRBD1 (6 bases). This CDR3 spans 12 amino acids. The ends were cut back, 3 bases at V and 11 bases at J, with 13 bases in the middle. CDR1 is MDHEN and CDR2 is SYDVKM in the germline V gene. The CDR3 sequence is CASSFTGRRAFF. The CDR3 coding sequence is TGTGCCAGCAGTTTCACAGGGAGGCGGGCTTTCTTT.

The rearrangement links TRBV7-6 to TRBJ2-1, with D hard to call. Deletions cut 2 bases from V and 5 bases from J, with 1 base between. The germline CDR1 and CDR2 sequences are SGHVS and FNYEAQ. There are 11 residues in the CDR3. CDR3 protein: CASSLNNEQFF. The CDR3 DNA sequence: TGTGCCAGCAGCTTAAACAATGAGCAGTTCTTC.

The CDR3, as DNA: TGTGCCAGCAGCTTAGCGTTGGGGAATGAGCAGTTCTTC. This sequence encodes CASSLALGNEQFF. The chain links TRBV7-2 to TRBJ2-1; D is ambiguous. Germline-derived CDR1 and CDR2 are SGHTA and FQGNSA. V was cut by 0 bases and J by 7 bases, with 7 bases left in between. The CDR3 extends over 13 amino acids.

This sequence joins TRBV5-8 and TRBJ1-1; 8 bases align to TRBD1. J was trimmed by 5 bases and V by 3 bases; bases with no gene match: 9. Germline V gene lookup returns CDR1 SGHTS and CDR2 YDEGEE. This CDR3 has 15 amino acids. This chain's CDR3 is CASSSPDRASTEAFF. As DNA, the CDR3 is TGTGCCAGCAGCTCACCGGACAGGGCAAGTACTGAAGCTTTCTTT.

The V call is TRBV11-2, the J call TRBJ1-2; tentatively, D is TRBD1 (5 bases). Per germline, CDR1 SGHAT and CDR2 FQNNGV. The CDR3 is made up of 14 amino acids. V dropped 5 bases and J dropped 4 bases, with 14 bases sitting between them. CDR3 DNA sequence: TGTGCCAGCAGCCAATGGGGCGCTGGCTATGGCTACACCTTC. Amino acids: CASSQWGAGYGYTF.

This chain links TRBV29-1 with TRBJ1-3; D gene ambiguous. The CDR3 runs to 15 residues. Germline V lookup: CDR1 SQVTM, CDR2 ANQGSEA. Trimming removed 4 bases at V and 2 bases at J, with 15 bases between. The CDR3 nucleotides are TGCAGCGTTGCAACGGACCTTCGGACTGGAAACACCATATATTTT. Translated: CSVATDLRTGNTIYF.

The genes are TRBV6-1 and TRBJ2-3; the D is unclear. The CDR3 covers 15 residues. Germline V CDR1 and CDR2: MNHNS, SASEGT. Trimming left V 1 base short and J 0 bases short, with 8 bases between. The CDR3: CASSEDRSSTDTQYF. The CDR3 DNA sequence: TGTGCCAGCAGTGAAGACCGGTCTAGCACAGATACGCAGTATTTT.